These T cell receptor beta chains were read from a single sample in a study of blood T cell repertoires in COVID-19. TCRdb's copy holds only in-frame clones and misses some; the assay was immunoSEQ multiplex PCR. The repertoire includes 130,000 to 150,000 clones, 75% to 85% of them detected once, and roughly 4.2% sits in the top ten. Sequencing used peripheral blood. These receptors were collected from a man in his sixties with acute or convalescent COVID-19. The CDR3 runs from the conserved cysteine through the conserved F or W. Each record gives: clone size, V gene, D gene, J gene, CDR3 DNA, CDR3 protein. The D gene is left open where the match is weak. Size is omitted from some rows. Given values are once, few, many or a class for expanded clones.

clone_size: -; v_call: TRBV5-1; d_call: TRBD1; j_call: TRBJ1-4; cdr3_nt: TGCGCCAGCAGCTTGTCAACAGGGGGGCTTGGAAAACTGTTTTTT; cdr3_aa: CASSLSTGGLGKLFF
clone_size: -; v_call: TRBV6-1; d_call: -; j_call: TRBJ1-2; cdr3_nt: TGTGCCAGCAGTGAAGTTGGTAGGATGGATAGGACTCCGCGGGGGGCTGAGTATGGCTACACCTTC; cdr3_aa: CASSEVGRMDRTPRGAEYGYTF
clone_size: -; v_call: TRBV19; d_call: -; j_call: TRBJ2-7; cdr3_nt: TGTGCCAGTAGTATTCGGGGGAGCTCCTACGAGCAGTACTTC; cdr3_aa: CASSIRGSSYEQYF
clone_size: once; v_call: TRBV5-1; d_call: TRBD2; j_call: TRBJ2-1; cdr3_nt: TGCGCCAGCAGGGTTAGCGGGAGTGGGGAGCAGTTCTTC; cdr3_aa: CASRVSGSGEQFF
clone_size: -; v_call: TRBV11-2; d_call: -; j_call: TRBJ2-7; cdr3_nt: TGTGCCAGCAGCGCCCATCTAGGATCCGACGAGCAGTACTTC; cdr3_aa: CASSAHLGSDEQYF
clone_size: -; v_call: TRBV4-1; d_call: TRBD2; j_call: TRBJ2-1; cdr3_nt: TGCGCCAGCAGCCAAGGCGTCGGGACTAGCGGGAGCAATGAGCAGTTCTTC; cdr3_aa: CASSQGVGTSGSNEQFF
clone_size: -; v_call: TRBV5-1; d_call: TRBD1; j_call: TRBJ2-1; cdr3_nt: TGCGCCAGCAGCTTGAGGGGGCATGAGCAGTTCTTC; cdr3_aa: CASSLRGHEQFF
clone_size: -; v_call: TRBV7-9; d_call: -; j_call: TRBJ2-7; cdr3_nt: TGTGCCAGCAGCTCAGGTCCCCCCATAACAACTAGTCCTGCAGAGCAGTACTTC; cdr3_aa: CASSSGPPITTSPAEQYF
clone_size: -; v_call: TRBV14; d_call: -; j_call: TRBJ1-1; cdr3_nt: TGTGCCAGCAGCCAAGATAGATTGGGGCCAAACACTGAAGCTTTCTTT; cdr3_aa: CASSQDRLGPNTEAFF
clone_size: -; v_call: TRBV7-2; d_call: TRBD2; j_call: TRBJ2-3; cdr3_nt: TGTGCCAGCAGCTTAGTTAGCGGGGACGGAACAGATACGCAGTATTTT; cdr3_aa: CASSLVSGDGTDTQYF
clone_size: -; v_call: TRBV3-1/TRBV3-2; d_call: TRBD1; j_call: TRBJ1-2; cdr3_nt: TGTGCCAGCAGCCAAGAGGGCGGACAGGGCGAAGGCTACACCTTC; cdr3_aa: CASSQEGGQGEGYTF
clone_size: -; v_call: TRBV5-6; d_call: -; j_call: TRBJ1-2; cdr3_nt: TGTGCCAGCAGCTTTGAGGGATTCTCCAACTATGGCTACACCTTC; cdr3_aa: CASSFEGFSNYGYTF
clone_size: -; v_call: TRBV7-8; d_call: -; j_call: TRBJ1-1; cdr3_nt: TGTGCCAGCAGCTTACGTCAGGGTACAGGAGCTTTCTTT; cdr3_aa: CASSLRQGTGAFF
clone_size: once; v_call: TRBV6-5; d_call: -; j_call: TRBJ1-3; cdr3_nt: TGTGCCAGCAGTTACAGGGGTGTAGGTGGAAACACCATATATTTT; cdr3_aa: CASSYRGVGGNTIYF
clone_size: -; v_call: TRBV6-5; d_call: TRBD1; j_call: TRBJ2-7; cdr3_nt: TGTGCCAGCAAATCCCCGACAGGGGCCGGCGAGCAGTACTTC; cdr3_aa: CASKSPTGAGEQYF
clone_size: once; v_call: TRBV14; d_call: -; j_call: TRBJ2-5; cdr3_nt: TGTGCCAGCAGCCAAGTCAGGGGGGCCTCCCAAGAGACCCAGTACTTC; cdr3_aa: CASSQVRGASQETQYF
clone_size: -; v_call: TRBV14; d_call: TRBD1; j_call: TRBJ2-7; cdr3_nt: TGTGCCAGCAGCCAAGATTCAGGGGGCAACTCCTACGAGCAGTACTTC; cdr3_aa: CASSQDSGGNSYEQYF
clone_size: -; v_call: TRBV11-3; d_call: -; j_call: TRBJ1-2; cdr3_nt: TGTGCCAGCAGCTCCCCAAGGACGAGGGGGTTTAACTATGGCTACACCTTC; cdr3_aa: CASSSPRTRGFNYGYTF
clone_size: -; v_call: TRBV5-4; d_call: TRBD2; j_call: TRBJ2-7; cdr3_nt: TGTGCCAGCAGCTCGACTAGCGGGAGTAGCGAGCAGTACTTC; cdr3_aa: CASSSTSGSSEQYF
clone_size: -; v_call: TRBV5-1; d_call: -; j_call: TRBJ1-1; cdr3_nt: TGCGCCAGCAGCTTCAGTCAGGGAGAAGCTTTCTTT; cdr3_aa: CASSFSQGEAFF
clone_size: -; v_call: TRBV11-2; d_call: TRBD2; j_call: TRBJ2-7; cdr3_nt: TGTGCCAGCAGCCCGTGGCGGGGGTTCTCCTACGAGCAGTACTTC; cdr3_aa: CASSPWRGFSYEQYF
clone_size: -; v_call: TRBV18; d_call: TRBD2; j_call: TRBJ2-7; cdr3_nt: TGTGCCAGCTCACAAACTCTAGCGGAGAGCTCCTACGAGCAGTACTTC; cdr3_aa: CASSQTLAESSYEQYF
clone_size: -; v_call: TRBV27; d_call: -; j_call: TRBJ1-4; cdr3_nt: TGTGCCAGCAGTTTAAAGGGGGGGGGAGAAAAACTGTTTTTT; cdr3_aa: CASSLKGGGEKLFF
clone_size: -; v_call: TRBV14; d_call: TRBD1; j_call: TRBJ2-7; cdr3_nt: TGTGCCAGCAGCCAAGCCCGCCAGGGGGTGCCCTACGAGCAGTACTTC; cdr3_aa: CASSQARQGVPYEQYF
clone_size: -; v_call: TRBV21-1; d_call: -; j_call: TRBJ2-3; cdr3_nt: TGTGCCAGCAGCAAGGGTAAGTTTATGACAGGGGGCACAGATACGCAGTATTTT; cdr3_aa: CASSKGKFMTGGTDTQYF
clone_size: few; v_call: TRBV5-4; d_call: -; j_call: TRBJ2-5; cdr3_nt: TGTGCCAGCAGCAGCCTAGGGGTCTCAGAGTGGACCCAGTACTTC; cdr3_aa: CASSSLGVSEWTQYF
clone_size: -; v_call: TRBV5-1; d_call: TRBD1; j_call: TRBJ1-2; cdr3_nt: TGCGCCAGCAGCTTAAATTATCGACAGGGGGCAAGGGAGGGCTACACCTTC; cdr3_aa: CASSLNYRQGAREGYTF
clone_size: -; v_call: TRBV28; d_call: TRBD2; j_call: TRBJ2-7; cdr3_nt: TGTGCCAGCAGAAACTCGGGACTAGCGGGAGTGGGACCCTACGAGCAGTACTTC; cdr3_aa: CASRNSGLAGVGPYEQYF
clone_size: -; v_call: TRBV10-1; d_call: -; j_call: TRBJ2-1; cdr3_nt: TGCGCCAGCAGCCCCACCGACAGGAGCTCCTACAATGAGCAGTTCTTC; cdr3_aa: CASSPTDRSSYNEQFF
clone_size: few; v_call: TRBV3-1/TRBV3-2; d_call: TRBD1; j_call: TRBJ1-5; cdr3_nt: TGTGCCAGCAGCCAAGACACGACAGGGGGTCAGCCCCAGCATTTT; cdr3_aa: CASSQDTTGGQPQHF
clone_size: few; v_call: TRBV5-1; d_call: -; j_call: TRBJ2-5; cdr3_nt: TGCGCCAGCAGCTTGGTGCCGGGACACGAAGAGACCCAGTACTTC; cdr3_aa: CASSLVPGHEETQYF
clone_size: few; v_call: TRBV11-3; d_call: -; j_call: TRBJ2-3; cdr3_nt: TGTGCCAGCAGCTTAGGGTTCGGAGGATTCACAGATACGCAGTATTTT; cdr3_aa: CASSLGFGGFTDTQYF
clone_size: once; v_call: TRBV25-1; d_call: -; j_call: TRBJ2-5; cdr3_nt: TGTGCCAGCAGTACAGGGTTCCAAGAGACCCAGTACTTC; cdr3_aa: CASSTGFQETQYF
clone_size: -; v_call: TRBV5-1; d_call: -; j_call: TRBJ2-2; cdr3_nt: TGCGCCAGCTTCCTAACAGGTTATATCAACACCGGGGAGCTGTTTTTT; cdr3_aa: CASFLTGYINTGELFF
clone_size: -; v_call: TRBV15; d_call: TRBD1; j_call: TRBJ2-2; cdr3_nt: TGTGCCACCAGCAGACCATCGACAGGGAGCACCGGGGAGCTGTTTTTT; cdr3_aa: CATSRPSTGSTGELFF
clone_size: -; v_call: TRBV7-9; d_call: TRBD1; j_call: TRBJ1-5; cdr3_nt: TGTGCCAGCAGCTTCCCTAGCCCGGACAGGGGTTCTAATCAGCCCCAGCATTTT; cdr3_aa: CASSFPSPDRGSNQPQHF
clone_size: -; v_call: TRBV7-9; d_call: -; j_call: TRBJ2-5; cdr3_nt: TGTGCCAGCAGGTACGGGGGTGGTCAAGAGACCCAGTACTTC; cdr3_aa: CASRYGGGQETQYF
clone_size: -; v_call: TRBV4-1; d_call: TRBD2; j_call: TRBJ2-6; cdr3_nt: TGCGCCAGCAGCCAACCCCCGGGGAGGACTAGCGGGAGGGCTGGGGCCAACGTCCTGACTTTC; cdr3_aa: CASSQPPGRTSGRAGANVLTF
clone_size: -; v_call: TRBV7-3; d_call: -; j_call: TRBJ2-3; cdr3_nt: TGTGCCAGCAGCTATGGGATCAATAGCGGTACGCAGTATTTT; cdr3_aa: CASSYGINSGTQYF
clone_size: few; v_call: TRBV5-8; d_call: -; j_call: TRBJ1-2; cdr3_nt: TGTGCCAGCAGCTTGAGCCGGTACTATGGCTACACCTTC; cdr3_aa: CASSLSRYYGYTF
clone_size: once; v_call: TRBV28; d_call: TRBD2; j_call: TRBJ2-4; cdr3_nt: TGTGCCAGCAGTGAACCGGGACTAGGGGCCAAAAACATTCAGTACTTC; cdr3_aa: CASSEPGLGAKNIQYF
clone_size: -; v_call: TRBV6-5; d_call: -; j_call: TRBJ2-7; cdr3_nt: TGTGCCAGCACCCTCCTGGGGGCGAACTCCTACGAGCAGTACTTC; cdr3_aa: CASTLLGANSYEQYF
clone_size: once; v_call: TRBV27; d_call: -; j_call: TRBJ1-1; cdr3_nt: TGTGCCAGCAGTTTATCGGCAGTTGTCGCTGAAGCTTTCTTT; cdr3_aa: CASSLSAVVAEAFF
clone_size: -; v_call: TRBV7-9; d_call: TRBD1; j_call: TRBJ2-2; cdr3_nt: TGTGCCAGCAGCCCCCGGACAGGGTGGGCCGCGAACACCGGGGAGCTGTTTTTT; cdr3_aa: CASSPRTGWAANTGELFF
clone_size: -; v_call: TRBV6-5; d_call: -; j_call: TRBJ2-7; cdr3_nt: TGTGCCAGCAGTACCGGACAAATACCCGGATACGAGCAGTACTTC; cdr3_aa: CASSTGQIPGYEQYF
clone_size: -; v_call: TRBV3-1/TRBV3-2; d_call: -; j_call: TRBJ1-2; cdr3_nt: TGTGCCAGCAGCCAGGGCAGGGGCTATGGCTACACCTTC; cdr3_aa: CASSQGRGYGYTF
clone_size: -; v_call: TRBV7-9; d_call: -; j_call: TRBJ2-7; cdr3_nt: TGTGCCAGCAGCTCTGCGGCAGACGAGCAGTACTTC; cdr3_aa: CASSSAADEQYF
clone_size: -; v_call: TRBV6-5; d_call: TRBD2; j_call: TRBJ2-7; cdr3_nt: TGTGCCAGCAGTTACTCGGGAGGGGCTAGGGTTTACGAGCAGTACTTC; cdr3_aa: CASSYSGGARVYEQYF
clone_size: -; v_call: TRBV4-2; d_call: TRBD1; j_call: TRBJ2-1; cdr3_nt: TGTGCCAGCAGCCAATTGGACAGGGCGGACAATGAGCAGTTCTTC; cdr3_aa: CASSQLDRADNEQFF
clone_size: -; v_call: TRBV2; d_call: TRBD2; j_call: TRBJ2-5; cdr3_nt: TGTGCCAGCAGTGAGGGCGGGAGGGCGGAGACCCAGTACTTC; cdr3_aa: CASSEGGRAETQYF
clone_size: -; v_call: TRBV6-5; d_call: -; j_call: TRBJ1-1; cdr3_nt: TGTGCCAGCAGAACAGGGTCGGGCACTGAAGCTTTCTTT; cdr3_aa: CASRTGSGTEAFF
clone_size: -; v_call: TRBV11-2; d_call: -; j_call: TRBJ2-7; cdr3_nt: TGTGCCAGCAGCGCCGGGGGAAGCTACGAGCAGTACTTC; cdr3_aa: CASSAGGSYEQYF
clone_size: -; v_call: TRBV5-4; d_call: TRBD1; j_call: TRBJ2-5; cdr3_nt: TGTGCCAGCAGCCCGCGACAGGGGCCCCAAGAGACCCAGTACTTC; cdr3_aa: CASSPRQGPQETQYF
clone_size: -; v_call: TRBV5-1; d_call: -; j_call: TRBJ2-1; cdr3_nt: TGCGCCAGCAGCCCTTGGGACACTAGCAATGAGCAGTTCTTC; cdr3_aa: CASSPWDTSNEQFF
clone_size: -; v_call: TRBV5-1; d_call: TRBD2; j_call: TRBJ2-7; cdr3_nt: TGCGCCAGCAGCATTCTAGCGGGATCACTGGGCGAGCAGTACTTC; cdr3_aa: CASSILAGSLGEQYF
clone_size: -; v_call: TRBV27; d_call: TRBD2; j_call: TRBJ2-5; cdr3_nt: TGTGCCAGCAGCTCTAGCGGGAGCAAGACCCAGTACTTC; cdr3_aa: CASSSSGSKTQYF
clone_size: -; v_call: TRBV21-1; d_call: -; j_call: TRBJ2-7; cdr3_nt: TGTGCCAGCAGGGCCGGGACTAGCGCTACAACCTACGAGCAGTACTTC; cdr3_aa: CASRAGTSATTYEQYF
clone_size: few; v_call: TRBV6-5; d_call: -; j_call: TRBJ2-6; cdr3_nt: TGTGCCAGCAGGCAAGCTGGTGGGGCCAACGTCCTGACTTTC; cdr3_aa: CASRQAGGANVLTF
clone_size: -; v_call: TRBV18; d_call: TRBD1; j_call: TRBJ1-3; cdr3_nt: TGTGCCAGCTCACGGGATGCAGGGGGGCATATCTCTGGAAACACCATATATTTT; cdr3_aa: CASSRDAGGHISGNTIYF
clone_size: -; v_call: TRBV5-6; d_call: TRBD2; j_call: TRBJ2-5; cdr3_nt: TGTGCCAGCAGCCTCGGGGGGGGGACCCAGTACTTC; cdr3_aa: CASSLGGGTQYF